Listed below are T cell receptor beta chains from one sample, sequenced in a study of shared clonotypes between healthy human individuals. TCRdb keeps only in-frame clones here, not all; method: immunoSEQ multiplex PCR. The data show about 1.1 million clones, 77% seen once. The sample taken for sequencing was memory CD4+ T cells from PBMCs. The receptor set was obtained from a man aged 18 to 29 in good health. Some clones in this sample may be carry-over from other donors' samples. Both conserved end residues are trimmed from each CDR3. Each record gives: clone size, J gene, V gene, CDR3 protein. Where a row states a size, it is once, few, many or the class of an expanded clone; other rows omit it.

. TRBJ2-6 TRBV7-9 ASSLGVGNSGANVLT
. TRBJ1-1 TRBV28 ASDTRLYAEAF
few TRBJ1-1 TRBV5-4 ASTPTTGYNTEAF
many TRBJ2-7 TRBV27 ASRPRDSSSYEQY
once TRBJ2-3 TRBV11-2 ASSLVTDGDTQY
. TRBJ1-1 TRBV27 ASSLSVTGRSTEAF
many TRBJ1-2 TRBV4-3 ASSQDLTGGPGYT
. TRBJ1-5 TRBV18 ASSLSKVGNQPQH
. TRBJ2-7 TRBV12-2 ASRSTSGEQY
many TRBJ2-5 TRBV11-2 ASSLGNRYQETQY
. TRBJ1-5 TRBV28 ASRLGQGMSQPQH
few TRBJ1-3 TRBV10-1 ARARQAHSGNTIY
. TRBJ1-4 TRBV28 ASSSTGREEKLF
once TRBJ2-1 TRBV5-5 ASSLAPLLYNEQF
. TRBJ1-1 TRBV6-4 ASSRGFGTEAF
. TRBJ2-3 TRBV29-1 SVERGQGADTQY
once TRBJ2-7 TRBV7-9 ASSLPPGTVAYEQY
. TRBJ2-7 TRBV7-9 ASSLWQGEEQY
. TRBJ2-1 TRBV5-1 ASSLKIGSGYNEQF
. TRBJ2-3 TRBV18 ASSPGLAGATDTQY
. TRBJ1-1 TRBV4-1 ASSRPRWGQGEAF
. TRBJ1-2 TRBV28 ASTTGGRGAPT
. TRBJ2-3 TRBV7-3 ASSGGLAGGRDTQY
many TRBJ1-2 TRBV18 ASSPPLIVGGLRGYT
. TRBJ2-7 TRBV28 ASSPSGYTSYEQY
. TRBJ2-7 TRBV7-2 ASSLGTGGAWEQY
. TRBJ2-3 TRBV10-1 ASSEFLRPEGGLAGPGTQY
few TRBJ1-5 TRBV15 ATSRAYQAQGADQPQH
many TRBJ2-7 TRBV29-1 SVEDLLHEQY
. TRBJ2-5 TRBV4-2 ASSQGGTLGEIKETQY
. TRBJ1-5 TRBV4-3 ASSQDFGFSNQPQH
. . TRBV18 ASSPLSAGISYEQY
. TRBJ1-6 TRBV6-5 ASSGGVGASPLH
once TRBJ2-2 TRBV5-6 ASSYGTGGIFAGELF
. TRBJ1-2 TRBV28 ASSPPGQGYYGYT
. TRBJ2-4 TRBV6-6 ASSSIQGAPGNIQY
few TRBJ1-1 TRBV27 ASSPQRNLGAF
. TRBJ2-1 TRBV2 ASSDGASYNEQF
. TRBJ2-3 TRBV6-5 ASSPSWITDTQY
. TRBJ1-1 TRBV30 AWSYSTEAF
. TRBJ1-2 TRBV6-6 ASKGGDYGYT
. TRBJ2-5 TRBV19 ASSLGVLAGGQETQY
few TRBJ1-1 TRBV7-3 ASSSYANTEAF
. TRBJ2-3 TRBV7-2 ASSFSSLGEYTQY
once TRBJ1-4 TRBV6-1 ASGRTGGNEKLF
many TRBJ2-1 TRBV30 AWSVPGQGSEQF
. TRBJ1-2 TRBV19 ASLGGSSGGYT
. TRBJ2-5 TRBV5-4 ASSPDLETQY